This passage covers 20 T cell receptor beta chains from one sample sequenced in a study of glioma-infiltrating T cells after dendritic cell vaccination. Using immunoSEQ multiplex PCR, the repertoire was profiled, and TCRdb retains in-frame clones only, with some absent. The table lists 50,000 to 80,000 clones, 82% of them singletons. The material was blood, obtained before dendritic cell vaccination. The receptors come from a human donor with glioblastoma.

The V call is TRBV6-6, the J call TRBJ2-7; 13 bases are a match to TRBD2. Trimming took 0 bases from V and 1 from J; bases not matched to a gene: 0. The CDR3 spans 16 residues. Germline values: CDR1 MNHNY, CDR2 SVGAGI (reference sequence). CDR3 nucleotide sequence: TGTGCCAGCAGTTACTCGACTAGCGGGGGGTCCTACGAGCAGTACTTC. Translating it yields CASSYSTSGGSYEQYF.

The V and J genes are TRBV15 and TRBJ2-7; 8 nucleotides align to TRBD1. Germline V gene data show CDR1 as LNHNV and CDR2 as YYDKDF (reference sequence). CDR3 length: 14 residues. Trimming at V came to 6 bases and at J to 0 bases, leaving 4 bases not matched to a gene. DNA for the CDR3: TGTGCCACCAGTCAGGGGGCCAACTCCTACGAGCAGTACTTC. This codes for CATSQGANSYEQYF.

The rearrangement joins TRBV11-2 to TRBJ1-3, with 11 positions matching TRBD1. V was clipped by 5 bases and J by 1 base; unmatched bases: 10. CDR1 is SGHAT and CDR2 is FQNNGV in the germline V gene. The CDR3 is 18 residues long. The CDR3 bases are TGTGCCAGCAGCCTAACACGCTGGGACAGGGGGTCTGGAAACACCATATATTTT. The encoded protein is CASSLTRWDRGSGNTIYF. Drawing the rest from reference TRBV11-2 and TRBJ1-3, the complete variable domain is EAGVAQSPRYKIIEKRQSVAFWCNPISGHATLYWYQQILGQGPKLLIQFQNNGVVDDSQLPKDRFSAERLKGVDSTLKIQPAKLEDSAVYLCASSLTRWDRGSGNTIYFGEGSWLTVV.

V is TRBV2 and J is TRBJ1-1; D ambiguous. CDR1 is SNHLY and CDR2 is FYNNEI in the germline V gene. This CDR3 spans 13 amino acids. V was shortened by 7 bases and J by 5 bases, with 14 bases between the two germline ends. DNA for the CDR3: TGTGCCAGCACCCCGGCCCGCGGGACTGAAGCTTTCTTT. Amino acids: CASTPARGTEAFF.

The chain employs TRBV2 and TRBJ1-2, with D unclear. Trimming cost V 2 bases and J 2 bases, with 6 bases left between them. The CDR3 runs 13 residues. Germline CDR1 reads SNHLY; CDR2 reads FYNNEI. CDR3 protein: CASSEQENYGYTF. Written as DNA, the CDR3 is TGTGCCAGCAGTGAACAAGAGAACTATGGCTACACCTTC.

The rearrangement links TRBV14 to TRBJ1-5; TRBD1 aligns across 7 bases. The J segment lost 7 bases and the V segment lost 4 bases, leaving 4 bases of the junction unmatched. CDR3 length: 13 residues. Germline CDR1 SGHDN, CDR2 FVKESK. CDR3 protein: CASSLGQSQPQHF. CDR3 in DNA: TGTGCCAGCAGCCTGGGACAGAGCCAGCCCCAGCATTTT.

V is TRBV7-9 and J is TRBJ2-1, with TRBD2 matching over 13 bases. The germline gives CDR1 SEHNR, CDR2 FQNEAQ (reference sequence). This CDR3 contains 15 residues. Losses at the gene ends were 6 bases for V and 7 bases for J; bases not matched to a gene: 6. In nucleotides, the CDR3 is TGTGCCAGCAGTCAGACTAGCGGGGGGCATAATGAGCAGTTCTTC. Protein: CASSQTSGGHNEQFF.

This sequence joins TRBV18 and TRBJ1-6; TRBD1 might be the D (5 bases). V lost 3 bases to trimming and J lost 7 bases, with 7 bases between them. Germline V gene sequence: CDR1 KGHSH, CDR2 LQKENI. The CDR3 loop spans 13 amino acids. The CDR3 reads CASSPGGNSPLHF. As DNA, the CDR3 is TGTGCCAGCTCACCGGGGGGGAATTCACCCCTCCACTTT. The full variable domain, with the rest looked up from reference TRBV18 and TRBJ1-6, is NAGVMQNPRHLVRRRGQEARLRCSPMKGHSHVYWYRQLPEEGLKFMVYLQKENIIDESGMPKERFSAEFPKEGPSILRIQQVVRGDSAAYFCASSPGGNSPLHFGNGTRLTVT.

The chain couples TRBV19 to TRBJ1-1; D uncertain. This CDR3 region has 15 residues. CDR1 LNHDA and CDR2 SQIVND come from the germline V gene (reference sequence). The ends were cut back, 7 bases at V and 0 bases at J, with 15 bases in the middle. The chain's CDR3 is CASTPLDLMNTEAFF. Written as DNA, the CDR3 is TGTGCCAGTACCCCACTAGACCTAATGAACACTGAAGCTTTCTTT.

This clone was detected a few times. The chain couples TRBV4-2 to TRBJ2-1; 7 bases map to TRBD1. Germline CDR1 and CDR2: LGHNA and YNFKEQ. Trimming cost V 5 bases and J 8 bases; bases outside gene matches: 12. There are 15 residues in the CDR3. CDR3 region: CASSEAGGEIYEQFF. The CDR3 DNA follows: TGTGCCAGCAGCGAGGCAGGGGGAGAAATTTATGAGCAGTTCTTC.

The rearrangement links TRBV14 to TRBJ1-4; TRBD1 matches at 11 bases. The CDR3 totals 20 residues. Germline CDR1 reads SGHDN; CDR2 reads FVKESK. After removal of 1 base from V and 1 base from J, the junction contained 11 bases not matched to a gene. CDR3 residues: CASSQGGGQGAFITNEKLFF. In nucleotides, the CDR3 is TGTGCCAGCAGCCAAGGAGGCGGACAGGGGGCCTTCATAACTAATGAAAAACTGTTTTTT.

The rearrangement uses TRBV11-2 and TRBJ2-7, with TRBD2 matching over 8 bases. The CDR3 is 14 residues long. After removal of 5 bases from V and 3 bases from J, the junction contained 6 bases not matched to a gene. CDR1 SGHAT and CDR2 FQNNGV come from the germline V gene. CDR3 DNA: TGTGCCAGCAGCACGTCCGGGACTAGCTACGAGCAGTACTTC. It encodes CASSTSGTSYEQYF. Using reference TRBV11-2 and TRBJ2-7 for the parts outside the CDR3, the full variable domain is EAGVAQSPRYKIIEKRQSVAFWCNPISGHATLYWYQQILGQGPKLLIQFQNNGVVDDSQLPKDRFSAERLKGVDSTLKIQPAKLEDSAVYLCASSTSGTSYEQYFGPGTRLTVT.

This chain connects TRBV18 to TRBJ1-6; 9 bases align to TRBD1. J lost 7 bases, V lost 1 base, and 2 bases had no gene match. The CDR3 loop spans 15 amino acids. From germline, CDR1 is KGHSH and CDR2 LQKENI. The CDR3, as DNA: TGTGCCAGCTCACCACAACAGGGGGCGAATTCACCCCTCCACTTT. Translated, it gives CASSPQQGANSPLHF.

This clone appeared a few times. The chain links TRBV4-1 to TRBJ2-3, with 8 bases lining up with TRBD2. CDR1 and CDR2 (germline): MGHRA, YSYEKL. The CDR3 is 16 residues long. The ends lost 1 base at V and 4 bases at J; junction bases unmatched: 7. The CDR3 sequence: CASSQVGGAGPDTQYF. CDR3 DNA: TGCGCCAGCAGCCAAGTCGGGGGGGCTGGCCCAGATACGCAGTATTTT.

The gene calls are TRBV29-1 and TRBJ1-2; D is ambiguous. The CDR3 consists of 13 residues. The V end lost 4 bases, the J end lost 6 bases, and 15 bases lay between the germline ends. In germline, CDR1 is SQVTM, CDR2 ANQGSEA. CDR3 coding DNA: TGCAGCGTTGTAGGTCAGGAGGAGGATGGCTACACCTTC. Its protein is CSVVGQEEDGYTF.

The CDR3 sequence: CASSEPGTGVWTEAFF. CDR3 bases: TGTGCCAGCAGTGAACCAGGGACAGGGGTTTGGACTGAAGCTTTCTTT. V and J are TRBV6-1 and TRBJ1-1; 10 bases are a match to TRBD1. Germline loops: CDR1 MNHNS, CDR2 SASEGT. The junction had 8 bases not matched to a gene; V was cut back by 2 bases and J by 5 bases. CDR3 length: 16 residues.

This clone has a single count. The V and J genes are TRBV5-6 and TRBJ2-7; 12 bases are shared with TRBD2. This CDR3 contains 14 residues. V was clipped by 1 base and J by 7 bases; unmatched bases: 3. Germline V lookup: CDR1 SGHDT, CDR2 YYEEEE. CDR3 sequence: CASSLRLAGEEQYF. The CDR3, as DNA: TGTGCCAGCAGCTTGCGACTAGCGGGGGAAGAGCAGTACTTC.

The genes are TRBV10-3 and TRBJ2-5, with 8 nucleotides matching TRBD2. From germline, CDR1 is ENHRY and CDR2 SYGVKD. Trimming cost V 4 bases and J 4 bases; bases outside gene matches: 8. The CDR3 sequence is 15 residues long. The CDR3: CAISGGLGDGETQYF. The CDR3 region has the DNA TGTGCCATCAGTGGGGGACTAGGGGACGGAGAGACCCAGTACTTC.

The V and J genes are TRBV11-3 and TRBJ2-2, with a possible D match to TRBD1 (6 bases). The CDR3 has 17 residues. Trimming shortened V by 1 base and J by 2 bases, and 14 bases separated the two germline ends. The germline CDR1 and CDR2 sequences are SGHNT and YENEEA. The CDR3 DNA reads as TGTGCCAGCAGCTTAGTGGTGGGGACACTTAACACCGGGGAGCTGTTTTTT. It is translated as CASSLVVGTLNTGELFF.

The CDR3 protein is CASSRDIAEAFF. As DNA, the CDR3 is TGTGCCAGCAGTCGGGACATAGCTGAAGCTTTCTTT. The J gene is TRBJ1-1, the V gene TRBV2; D is perhaps TRBD1 (6 bases). V was clipped by 5 bases and J by 6 bases, with 10 bases between them. Per the germline V gene, CDR1 is SNHLY and CDR2 is FYNNEI. This CDR3 spans 12 amino acids.